Sequencing of this TCR beta chain was carried out in a study of blood T cell repertoires in COVID-19. Looking at the study overall: The United States, Italy and Spain supplied acute and convalescent COVID-19 samples.

Germline CDR1 MGHRA, CDR2 YSYEKL. Between the trimmed V and J ends, which lost 4 bases and 0 bases, there was a span of 13 bases. CDR3 length equals 15 residues. As handled by the study authors: The authors estimated nucleated cell counts from reference gene primer amplification. Measured with immunoSEQ multiplex PCR; TCRdb has only the in-frame clones, and not every one. The V and J calls and the clone size are those of that table, but D and trimming were determined from the DNA. The sample records 200,000 to 250,000 clones, more than 70% being singletons. This receptor was identified in a human donor in a cohort sampled during active COVID-19. The V call is TRBV4-1, the J call TRBJ2-7; D is perhaps TRBD1 (6 bases). The sequencing sample was made of peripheral blood. This CDR3 reads CASSLYRDTSYEQYF. DNA of the CDR3: TGCGCCAGCAGCCTATACAGGGACACCTCCTACGAGCAGTACTTC.